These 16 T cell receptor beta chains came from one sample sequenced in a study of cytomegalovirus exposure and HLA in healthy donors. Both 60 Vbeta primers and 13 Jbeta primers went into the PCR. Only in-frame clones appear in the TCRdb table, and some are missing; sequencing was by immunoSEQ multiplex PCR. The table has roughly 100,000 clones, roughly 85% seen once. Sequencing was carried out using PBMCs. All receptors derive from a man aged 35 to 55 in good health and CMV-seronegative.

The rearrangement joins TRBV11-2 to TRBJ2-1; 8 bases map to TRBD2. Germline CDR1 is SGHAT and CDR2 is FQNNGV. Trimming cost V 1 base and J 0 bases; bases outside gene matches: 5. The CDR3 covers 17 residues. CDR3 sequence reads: CASSLGEGLGSYNEQFF. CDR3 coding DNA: TGTGCCAGCAGCTTAGGGGAGGGACTAGGCTCCTACAATGAGCAGTTCTTC.

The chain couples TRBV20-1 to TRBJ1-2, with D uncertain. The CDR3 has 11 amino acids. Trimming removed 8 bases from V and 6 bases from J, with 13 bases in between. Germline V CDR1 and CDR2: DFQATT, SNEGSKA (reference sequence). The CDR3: CSSSGVDGYTF. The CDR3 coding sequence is TGCAGTTCTTCCGGGGTGGATGGCTACACCTTC.

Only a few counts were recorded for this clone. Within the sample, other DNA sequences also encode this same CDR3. The CDR3 loop is CSVEAGGGYGYTF. CDR3 bases: TGCAGCGTTGAAGCAGGGGGTGGGTATGGCTACACCTTC. This chain uses TRBV29-1 with TRBJ1-2; TRBD1 matches 7 bases. The CDR3 has 13 amino acids. Losses at the gene ends were 1 base for V and 5 bases for J; bases not matched to a gene: 4. CDR1 is SQVTM and CDR2 is ANQGSEA in the germline V gene.

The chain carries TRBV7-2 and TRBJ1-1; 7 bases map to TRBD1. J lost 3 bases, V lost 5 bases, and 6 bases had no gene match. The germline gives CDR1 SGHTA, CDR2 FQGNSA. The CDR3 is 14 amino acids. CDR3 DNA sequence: TGTGCCAGCAGCCCCAGGACAGGCTACACTGAAGCTTTCTTT. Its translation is CASSPRTGYTEAFF.

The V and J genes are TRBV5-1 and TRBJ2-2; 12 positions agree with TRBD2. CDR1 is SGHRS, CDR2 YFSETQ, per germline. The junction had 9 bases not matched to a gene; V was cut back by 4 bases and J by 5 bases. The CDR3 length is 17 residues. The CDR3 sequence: CASSLRLAGVRTGELFF. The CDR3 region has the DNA TGCGCCAGCAGCCTAAGACTAGCGGGGGTGAGGACCGGGGAGCTGTTTTTT.

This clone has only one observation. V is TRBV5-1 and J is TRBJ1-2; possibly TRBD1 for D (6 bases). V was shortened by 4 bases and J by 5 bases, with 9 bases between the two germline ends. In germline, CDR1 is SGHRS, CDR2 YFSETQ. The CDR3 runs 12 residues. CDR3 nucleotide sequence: TGCGCCAGCAGCGGGCAGGGGTATGGCTACACCTTC. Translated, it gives CASSGQGYGYTF.

The DNA for the CDR3 is TGCGCCAGCAGCCAAGCCTCACAGCCGTCCTACGAGCAGTACTTC. Protein sequence: CASSQASQPSYEQYF. This chain links TRBV4-3 with TRBJ2-7, with D unresolved. The ends were cut back, 1 base at V and 1 base at J, with 11 bases in the middle. This CDR3 is built from 15 residues. CDR1 and CDR2 from the germline V gene are LGHNA and YSLEER.

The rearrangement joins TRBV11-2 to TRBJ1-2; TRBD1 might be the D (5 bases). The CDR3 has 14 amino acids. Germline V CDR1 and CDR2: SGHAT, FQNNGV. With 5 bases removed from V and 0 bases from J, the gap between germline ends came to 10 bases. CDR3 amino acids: CASSGKGSNYGYTF. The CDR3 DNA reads TGTGCCAGCAGCGGAAAGGGGTCTAACTATGGCTACACCTTC.

DNA of the CDR3: TGTGCCTGGAGTAATTTACAGGGCTCCTACAATGAGCAGTTCTTC. Translation gives CAWSNLQGSYNEQFF. This chain links TRBV30 with TRBJ2-1, with a possible D match to TRBD1 (6 bases). This CDR3 has 15 amino acids. CDR1 and CDR2 from the germline V gene are GTSNPN and SVGIG (reference sequence). Trimming shortened V by 2 bases and J by 0 bases, and 11 bases separated the two germline ends.

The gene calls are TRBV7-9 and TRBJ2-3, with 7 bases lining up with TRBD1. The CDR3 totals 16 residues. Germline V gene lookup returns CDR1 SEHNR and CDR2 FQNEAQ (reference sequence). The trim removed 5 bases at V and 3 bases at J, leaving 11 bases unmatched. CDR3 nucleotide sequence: TGTGCCAGCAGCAGACGACAGGGCGCAGGAACAGATACGCAGTATTTT. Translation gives CASSRRQGAGTDTQYF.

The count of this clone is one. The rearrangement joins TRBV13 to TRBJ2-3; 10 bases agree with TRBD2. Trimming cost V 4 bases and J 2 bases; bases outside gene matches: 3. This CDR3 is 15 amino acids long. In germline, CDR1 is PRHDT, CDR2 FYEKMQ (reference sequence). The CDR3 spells CASSSGLAATDTQYF. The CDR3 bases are TGTGCCAGCAGCTCCGGACTAGCGGCCACAGATACGCAGTATTTT.

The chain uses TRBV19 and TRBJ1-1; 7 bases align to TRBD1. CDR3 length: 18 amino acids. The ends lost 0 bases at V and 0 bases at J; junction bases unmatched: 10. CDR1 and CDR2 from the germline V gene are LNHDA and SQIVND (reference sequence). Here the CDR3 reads CASSIDRDRNPMNTEAFF. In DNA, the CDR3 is TGTGCCAGTAGTATAGATCGGGACAGAAACCCTATGAACACTGAAGCTTTCTTT.

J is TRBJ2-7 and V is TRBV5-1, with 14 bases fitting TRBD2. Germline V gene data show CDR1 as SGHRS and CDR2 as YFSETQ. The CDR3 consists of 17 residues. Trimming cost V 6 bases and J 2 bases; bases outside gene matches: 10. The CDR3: CASTPTSGGAVAYEQYF. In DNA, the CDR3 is TGCGCCAGCACCCCGACTAGCGGGGGGGCGGTGGCCTACGAGCAGTACTTC.

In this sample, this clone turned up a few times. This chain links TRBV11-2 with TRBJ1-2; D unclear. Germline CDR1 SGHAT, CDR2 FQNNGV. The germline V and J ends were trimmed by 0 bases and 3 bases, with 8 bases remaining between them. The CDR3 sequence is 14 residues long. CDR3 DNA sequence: TGTGCCAGCAGCTTAGATACCTTAGACTATGGCTACACCTTC. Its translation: CASSLDTLDYGYTF.

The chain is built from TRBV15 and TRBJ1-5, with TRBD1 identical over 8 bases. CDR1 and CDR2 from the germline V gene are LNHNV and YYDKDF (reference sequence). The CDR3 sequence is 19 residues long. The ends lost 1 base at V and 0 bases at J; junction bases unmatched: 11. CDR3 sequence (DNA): TGTGCCACCAGCAGAGGTCCAGGGGGCGCAAAGGGTAGCAATCAGCCCCAGCATTTT. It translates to CATSRGPGGAKGSNQPQHF.

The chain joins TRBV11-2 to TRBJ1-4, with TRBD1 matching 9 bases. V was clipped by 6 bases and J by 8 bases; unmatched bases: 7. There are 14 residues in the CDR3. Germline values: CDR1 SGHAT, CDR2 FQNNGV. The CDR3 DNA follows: TGTGCCAGCAGAAAGGGACAGGGCAACGAAAAACTGTTTTTT. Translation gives CASRKGQGNEKLFF.